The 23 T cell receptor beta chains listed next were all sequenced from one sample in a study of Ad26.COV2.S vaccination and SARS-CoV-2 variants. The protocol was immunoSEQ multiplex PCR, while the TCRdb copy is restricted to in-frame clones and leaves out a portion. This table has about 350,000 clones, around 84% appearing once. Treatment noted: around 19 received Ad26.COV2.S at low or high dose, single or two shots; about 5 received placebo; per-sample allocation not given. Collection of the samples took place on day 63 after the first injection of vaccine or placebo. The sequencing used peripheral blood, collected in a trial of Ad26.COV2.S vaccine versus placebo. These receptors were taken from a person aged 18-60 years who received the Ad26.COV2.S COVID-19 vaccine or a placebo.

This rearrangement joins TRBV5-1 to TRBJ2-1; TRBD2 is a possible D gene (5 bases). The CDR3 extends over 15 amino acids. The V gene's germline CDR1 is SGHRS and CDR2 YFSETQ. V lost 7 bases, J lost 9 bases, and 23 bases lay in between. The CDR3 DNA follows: TGCGCCAGCGGCTCCGGGGTTACGGCTCGGAGTGAGCAGTTCTTC. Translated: CASGSGVTARSEQFF. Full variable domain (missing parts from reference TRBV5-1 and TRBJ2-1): KAGVTQTPRYLIKTRGQQVTLSCSPISGHRSVSWYQQTPGQGLQFLFEYFSETQRNKGNFPGRFSGRQFSNSRSEMNVSTLELGDSALYLCASGSGVTARSEQFFGPGTRLTVL.

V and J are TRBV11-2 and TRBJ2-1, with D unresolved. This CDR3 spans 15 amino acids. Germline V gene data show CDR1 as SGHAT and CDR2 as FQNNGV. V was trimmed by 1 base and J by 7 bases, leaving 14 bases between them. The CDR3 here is CASSLGVAVGNEQFF. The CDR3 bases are TGTGCCAGCAGCTTAGGGGTTGCCGTCGGGAATGAGCAGTTCTTC.

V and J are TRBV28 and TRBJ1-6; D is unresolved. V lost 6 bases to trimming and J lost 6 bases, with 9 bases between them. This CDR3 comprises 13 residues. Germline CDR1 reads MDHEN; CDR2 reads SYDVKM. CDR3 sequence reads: CASSSFANSPLHF. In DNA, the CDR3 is TGTGCCAGCAGCTCTTTCGCTAATTCACCCCTCCACTTT.

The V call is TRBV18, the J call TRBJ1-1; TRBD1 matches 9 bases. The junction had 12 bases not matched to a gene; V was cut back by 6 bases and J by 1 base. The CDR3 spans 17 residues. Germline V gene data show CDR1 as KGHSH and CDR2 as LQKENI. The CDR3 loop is CASSTVQGAAGNTEAFF. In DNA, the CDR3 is TGTGCCAGCTCTACCGTACAGGGGGCGGCTGGGAACACTGAAGCTTTCTTT.

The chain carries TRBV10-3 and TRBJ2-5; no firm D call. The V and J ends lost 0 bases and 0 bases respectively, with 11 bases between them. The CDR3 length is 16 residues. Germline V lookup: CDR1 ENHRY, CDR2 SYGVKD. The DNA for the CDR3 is TGTGCCATCAGTGAGTCACCAGCGTCGTACCAAGAGACCCAGTACTTC. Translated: CAISESPASYQETQYF.

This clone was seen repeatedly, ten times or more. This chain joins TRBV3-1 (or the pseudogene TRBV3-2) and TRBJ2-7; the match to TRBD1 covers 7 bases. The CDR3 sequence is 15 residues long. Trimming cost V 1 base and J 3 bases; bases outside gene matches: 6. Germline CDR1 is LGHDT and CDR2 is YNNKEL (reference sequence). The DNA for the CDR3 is TGTGCCAGCAGCCAAGCACAGGGGAACATCTACGAGCAGTACTTC. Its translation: CASSQAQGNIYEQYF.

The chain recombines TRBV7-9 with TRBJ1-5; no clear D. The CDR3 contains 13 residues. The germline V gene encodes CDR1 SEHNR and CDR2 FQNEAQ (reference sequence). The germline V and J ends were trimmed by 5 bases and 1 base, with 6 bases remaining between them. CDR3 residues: CASSAESNQPQHF. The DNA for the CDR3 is TGTGCCAGCAGCGCGGAAAGCAATCAGCCCCAGCATTTT.

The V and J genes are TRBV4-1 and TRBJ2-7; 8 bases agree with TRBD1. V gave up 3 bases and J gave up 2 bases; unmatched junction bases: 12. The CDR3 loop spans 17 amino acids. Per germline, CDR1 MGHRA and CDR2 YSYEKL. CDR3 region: CASSHDRGQGYTYEQYF. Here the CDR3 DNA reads TGCGCCAGCAGCCACGACAGGGGACAAGGGTACACCTACGAGCAGTACTTC.

The CDR3 reads CATGRGGSGELFF. As DNA, the CDR3 is TGTGCCACCGGACGAGGGGGCTCCGGGGAGCTGTTTTTT. The chain is built from TRBV24-1 and TRBJ2-2, with TRBD1 matching over 7 bases. J gave up 6 bases and V 9 bases, and 6 bases lay outside the gene matches. The CDR3 length is 13 residues. CDR1 is KGHDR and CDR2 is SFDVKD in the germline V gene.

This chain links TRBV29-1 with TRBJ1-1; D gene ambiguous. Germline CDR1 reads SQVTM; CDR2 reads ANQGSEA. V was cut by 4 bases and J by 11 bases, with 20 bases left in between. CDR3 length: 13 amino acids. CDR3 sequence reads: CSVATLAVGWAFF. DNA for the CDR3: TGCAGCGTTGCGACTCTAGCAGTTGGGTGGGCTTTCTTT. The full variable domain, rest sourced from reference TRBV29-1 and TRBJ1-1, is SAVISQKPSRDICQRGTSLTIQCQVDSQVTMMFWYRQQPGQSLTLIATANQGSEATYESGFVIDKFPISRPNLTFSTLTVSNMSPEDSSIYLCSVATLAVGWAFFGQGTRLTVV.

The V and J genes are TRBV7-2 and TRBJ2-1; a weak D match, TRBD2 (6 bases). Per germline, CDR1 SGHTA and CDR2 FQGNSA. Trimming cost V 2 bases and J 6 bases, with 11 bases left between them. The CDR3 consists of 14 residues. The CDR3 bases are TGTGCCAGCAGCTTACAGCAGGGAGGCAATGAGCAGTTCTTC. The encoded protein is CASSLQQGGNEQFF.

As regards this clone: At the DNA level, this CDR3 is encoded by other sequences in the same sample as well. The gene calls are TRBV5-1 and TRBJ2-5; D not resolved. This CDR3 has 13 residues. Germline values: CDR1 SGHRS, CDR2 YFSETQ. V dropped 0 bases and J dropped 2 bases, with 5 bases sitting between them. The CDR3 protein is CASSLGQQETQYF. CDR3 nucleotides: TGCGCCAGCAGCTTGGGTCAGCAAGAGACCCAGTACTTC.

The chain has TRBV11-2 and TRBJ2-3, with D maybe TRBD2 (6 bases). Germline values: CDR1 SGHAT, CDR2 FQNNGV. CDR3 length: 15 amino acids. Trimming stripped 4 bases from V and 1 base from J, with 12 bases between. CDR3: CASSSGVGGTDTQYF. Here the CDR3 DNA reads TGTGCCAGCAGCTCGGGGGTCGGTGGCACAGATACGCAGTATTTT.

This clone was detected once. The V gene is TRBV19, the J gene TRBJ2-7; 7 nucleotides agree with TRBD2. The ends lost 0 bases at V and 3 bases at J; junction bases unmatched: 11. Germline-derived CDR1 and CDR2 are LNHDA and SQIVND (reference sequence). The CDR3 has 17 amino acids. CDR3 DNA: TGTGCCAGTAGTATAGATCCCGAGCGGGAAAGCGGCTACGAGCAGTACTTC. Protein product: CASSIDPERESGYEQYF.

In DNA, the CDR3 is TGCGCCAGCAGCCCCGGTTTGGGGGAAGTCTACGAGCAGTACTTC. This sequence encodes CASSPGLGEVYEQYF. The V gene is TRBV5-1, the J gene TRBJ2-7; the D call may be TRBD1 or TRBD2 (5 bases each). V lost 4 bases, J lost 3 bases, and 17 bases lay in between. Per the germline V gene, CDR1 is SGHRS and CDR2 is YFSETQ. The CDR3 loop spans 15 amino acids.

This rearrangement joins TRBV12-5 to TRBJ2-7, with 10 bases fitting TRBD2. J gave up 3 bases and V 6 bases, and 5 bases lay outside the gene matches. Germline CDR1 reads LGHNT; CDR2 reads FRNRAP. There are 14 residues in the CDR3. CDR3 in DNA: TGTGCTAGTGGCAGAGGGACTAGCGACTACGAGCAGTACTTC. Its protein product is CASGRGTSDYEQYF.

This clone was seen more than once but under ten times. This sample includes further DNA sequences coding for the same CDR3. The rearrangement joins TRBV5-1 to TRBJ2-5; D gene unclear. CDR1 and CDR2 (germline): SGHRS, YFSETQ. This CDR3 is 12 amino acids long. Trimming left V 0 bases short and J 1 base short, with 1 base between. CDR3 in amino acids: CASSLAQETQYF. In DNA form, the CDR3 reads TGCGCCAGCAGCTTGGCCCAAGAGACCCAGTACTTC.

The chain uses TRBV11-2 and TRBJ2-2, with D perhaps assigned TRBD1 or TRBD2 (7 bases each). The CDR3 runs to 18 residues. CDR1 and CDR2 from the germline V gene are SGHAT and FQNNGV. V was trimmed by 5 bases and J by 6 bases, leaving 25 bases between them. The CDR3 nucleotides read TGTGCCAGCAGCACCCCGGGCGGGGGCAGGGGGTGGTCCGGGGAGCTGTTTTTT. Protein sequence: CASSTPGGGRGWSGELFF.

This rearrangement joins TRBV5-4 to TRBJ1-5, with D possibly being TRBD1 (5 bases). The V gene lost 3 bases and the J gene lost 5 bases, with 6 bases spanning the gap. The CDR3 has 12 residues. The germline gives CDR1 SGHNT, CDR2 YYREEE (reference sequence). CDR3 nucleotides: TGTGCCAGCAGCTGGGGGGATCAGCCCCAGCATTTT. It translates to CASSWGDQPQHF.

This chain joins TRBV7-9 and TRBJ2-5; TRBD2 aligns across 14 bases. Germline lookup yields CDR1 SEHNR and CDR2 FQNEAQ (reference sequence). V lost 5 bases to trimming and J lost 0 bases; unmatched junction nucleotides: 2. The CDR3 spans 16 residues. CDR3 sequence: CASSPGLAGDQETQYF. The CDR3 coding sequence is TGTGCCAGCAGCCCGGGACTAGCGGGGGACCAAGAGACCCAGTACTTC. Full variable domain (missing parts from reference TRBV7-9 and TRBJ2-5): DTGVSQNPRHKITKRGQNVTFRCDPISEHNRLYWYRQTLGQGPEFLTYFQNEAQLEKSRLLSDRFSAERPKGSFSTLEIQRTEQGDSAMYLCASSPGLAGDQETQYFGPGTRLLVL.

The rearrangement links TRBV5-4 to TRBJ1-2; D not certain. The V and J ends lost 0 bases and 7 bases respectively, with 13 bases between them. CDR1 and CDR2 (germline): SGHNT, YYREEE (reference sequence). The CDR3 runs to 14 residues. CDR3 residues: CASSLGGRGSGYTF. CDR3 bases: TGTGCCAGCAGCTTGGGTGGGCGGGGTTCTGGCTACACCTTC. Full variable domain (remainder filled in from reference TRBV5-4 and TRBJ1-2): ETGVTQSPTHLIKTRGQQVTLRCSSQSGHNTVSWYQQALGQGPQFIFQYYREEENGRGNFPPRFSGLQFPNYSSELNVNALELDDSALYLCASSLGGRGSGYTFGSGTRLTVV.

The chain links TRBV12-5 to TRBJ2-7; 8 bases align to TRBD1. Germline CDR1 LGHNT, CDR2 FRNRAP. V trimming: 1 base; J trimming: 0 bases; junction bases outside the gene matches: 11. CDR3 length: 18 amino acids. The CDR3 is CASGLAPGQGLYSYEQYF. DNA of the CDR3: TGTGCTAGTGGTTTGGCGCCCGGACAGGGTCTTTACTCCTACGAGCAGTACTTC.

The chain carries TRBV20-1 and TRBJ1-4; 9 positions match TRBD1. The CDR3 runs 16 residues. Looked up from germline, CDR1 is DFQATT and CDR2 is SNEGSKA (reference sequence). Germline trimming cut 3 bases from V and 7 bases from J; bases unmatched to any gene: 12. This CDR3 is CSASWAAGQGREKLFF. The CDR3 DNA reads TGCAGTGCTAGTTGGGCGGCGGGACAGGGTCGTGAAAAACTGTTTTTT.